Presented here are 5 T cell receptor beta chains from one specimen sequenced in a study of T cells in Graves' hyperthyroidism and ophthalmopathy. From RNA transcripts, TCR beta CDR3 regions were amplified. TCR CDR3 underwent first-round RT-PCR with the HTBI primer set. Each CDR3 protein is one row after TCRdb ran MiXCR on the multiplex PCR reads. Of under 450,000 distinct CDR3 sequences listed, about 15% are singletons. Sequenced material: blood. The receptors derive from a woman aged 25-40 years with Graves' hyperthyroidism that later progressed to Graves' ophthalmopathy.

This chain links TRBV25-1 with TRBJ2-2; D unresolved. CDR1 and CDR2 from the germline V gene are MGHDK and SYGVNS. CDR3 length: 11 amino acids. Trimming pared 3 bases from V and 7 bases from J, leaving 3 bases between. The CDR3 DNA reads as TGTGCCAGCAGTGAGTTCGGGGAGCTGTTTTTT. Protein: CASSEFGELFF. The full variable domain, in which reference TRBV25-1 and TRBJ2-2 provide the parts outside the CDR3, is EADIYQTPRYLVIGTGKKITLECSQTMGHDKMYWYQQDPGMELHLIHYSYGVNSTEKGDLSSESTVSRIRTEHFPLTLESARPSHTSQYLCASSEFGELFFGEGSRLTVL.

This clonotype came up a few times. This chain uses TRBV5-1 with TRBJ2-1, with a weak D call TRBD2 (6 bases). Germline values: CDR1 SGHRS, CDR2 YFSETQ. This CDR3 spans 14 amino acids. V was shortened by 1 base and J by 11 bases, with 16 bases between the two germline ends. The CDR3 DNA reads TGCGCCAGCAGCTTGCGGGAGCGCTCTAGAAAGCAGTTCTTC. This sequence encodes CASSLRERSRKQFF.

This clonotype has a count of ten or more. The chain carries TRBV4-1 and TRBJ1-2, with unresolved D. This CDR3 has 15 residues. Germline V gene lookup returns CDR1 MGHRA and CDR2 YSYEKL. Trimming removed 2 bases at V and 0 bases at J, with 10 bases between. The CDR3 DNA reads as TGCGCCAGCAGCCAATTACCGGAAACTAACTATGGCTACACCTTC. Its protein is CASSQLPETNYGYTF.

This clonotype was counted at least ten times. The chain recombines TRBV6-1 with TRBJ1-1, with 9 bases lining up with TRBD1. J gave up 0 bases and V 10 bases, and 6 bases lay outside the gene matches. Germline V gene sequence: CDR1 MNHNS, CDR2 SASEGT. The CDR3 runs to 14 residues. The CDR3: CATAGTGLNTEAFF. The CDR3 nucleotides are TGTGCCACCGCCGGGACAGGGTTGAACACTGAAGCTTTCTTT.

Only a few counts were recorded for this clonotype. The J gene is TRBJ2-6, the V gene TRBV7-2; D ambiguous. Germline V gene sequence: CDR1 SGHTA, CDR2 FQGNSA. Deletions cut 1 base from V and 0 bases from J, with 22 bases between. The CDR3 is made up of 21 amino acids. The CDR3 spells CASSLEGLWAVESSGANVLTF. The CDR3 region has the DNA TGTGCCAGCAGCTTAGAAGGGCTGTGGGCAGTGGAGAGCTCTGGGGCCAACGTCCTGACTTTC.